These 21 T cell receptor beta chains share one sample of origin, sequenced in a study of cytomegalovirus exposure and HLA in healthy donors. Primers included in the PCR were 60 Vbeta and 13 Jbeta primers. Measured with immunoSEQ multiplex PCR; TCRdb has only the in-frame clones, and not every one. The table lists more than 95,000 clones, 73% of them singletons. Sequencing was done on a sample of PBMCs. The receptors shown here come from a man in his 60s in good health and CMV-seropositive.

The chain joins TRBV2 to TRBJ2-5, with D possibly being TRBD2 (6 bases). Germline lookup yields CDR1 SNHLY and CDR2 FYNNEI. The CDR3 sequence is 12 residues long. V was shortened by 4 bases and J by 3 bases, with 6 bases between the two germline ends. DNA for the CDR3: TGTGCCAGCAGTGCGGGGGAAGAGACCCAGTACTTC. This codes for CASSAGEETQYF.

The chain is built from TRBV4-2 and TRBJ2-3, with 12 bases aligning to TRBD1. The trim removed 1 base at V and 1 base at J, leaving 0 bases unmatched. This CDR3 spans 16 amino acids. The germline V gene has CDR1 LGHNA and CDR2 YNFKEQ. The CDR3 DNA follows: TGTGCCAGCAGCCAAGGGGACAGGGGGCGCACAGATACGCAGTATTTT. Its translation: CASSQGDRGRTDTQYF.

V usage is TRBV5-8 and J usage is TRBJ2-1; 7 bases agree with TRBD2. The CDR3 is made up of 17 amino acids. J gave up 5 bases and V 0 bases, and 11 bases lay outside the gene matches. In germline, CDR1 is SGHTS, CDR2 YDEGEE. Written as DNA, the CDR3 is TGTGCCAGCAGCTTGGCGCCCGGGACTACCCTAAACAATGAGCAGTTCTTC. Its translation: CASSLAPGTTLNNEQFF.

The V and J genes are TRBV5-6 and TRBJ2-1, with 7 bases aligning to TRBD2. Losses at the gene ends were 1 base for V and 0 bases for J; bases not matched to a gene: 1. Germline loops: CDR1 SGHDT, CDR2 YYEEEE. The CDR3 length is 15 residues. CDR3 loop: CASSLTSVSYNEQFF. For the CDR3, the DNA is TGTGCCAGCAGCTTGACTAGCGTCTCCTACAATGAGCAGTTCTTC.

The chain joins TRBV5-4 to TRBJ1-1, with 11 bases that match TRBD1. This CDR3 contains 15 residues. V lost 3 bases and J lost 5; bases outside the gene matches: 6. Germline V gene data show CDR1 as SGHNT and CDR2 as YYREEE (reference sequence). The DNA of the CDR3 is TGTGCCAGCAGCTCGGGGACAGGGGGTCGGACTGAAGCTTTCTTT. It translates to CASSSGTGGRTEAFF.

This clone turned up a few times. This rearrangement joins TRBV10-3 to TRBJ2-7; possibly TRBD1 for D (5 bases). The CDR3 is 16 amino acids. V lost 6 bases to trimming and J lost 2 bases, with 20 bases between them. Germline lookup yields CDR1 ENHRY and CDR2 SYGVKD. CDR3 in DNA: TGTGCCATCAGGCGCCATGTGCCTGGGGCTGCCTACGAGCAGTACTTC. It translates to CAIRRHVPGAAYEQYF.

The chain uses TRBV9 and TRBJ2-1; D may be TRBD2 (6 bases). V lost 0 bases, J lost 10 bases, and 11 bases lay in between. Germline CDR1 and CDR2: SGDLS and YYNGEE. This CDR3 has 13 amino acids. The CDR3 loop is CASSVGRGDEQFF. CDR3 coding DNA: TGTGCCAGCAGCGTAGGGAGGGGTGACGAGCAGTTCTTC.

This chain uses TRBV4-1 with TRBJ2-1; D unresolved. The CDR3 length is 15 residues. From germline, CDR1 is MGHRA and CDR2 YSYEKL. The V and J ends lost 1 base and 0 bases respectively, with 7 bases between them. The CDR3 bases are TGCGCCAGCAGCCAAGGACACAGCTCCTACAATGAGCAGTTCTTC. Translated: CASSQGHSSYNEQFF.

The chain joins TRBV5-1 to TRBJ1-5, with D maybe TRBD1 (5 bases). Germline CDR1 is SGHRS and CDR2 is YFSETQ. This CDR3 contains 13 residues. The V end lost 3 bases, the J end lost 4 bases, and 8 bases lay between the germline ends. The CDR3 reads CASSSDTNQPQHF. In DNA, the CDR3 is TGCGCCAGCAGCTCGGACACGAATCAGCCCCAGCATTTT.

The chain is built from TRBV6-5 and TRBJ2-2, with 11 positions matching TRBD1. The CDR3 has 15 amino acids. V shed 6 bases and J 4 bases; nucleotides not matched to a gene: 4. CDR1 is MNHEY, CDR2 SVGAGI, per germline. The CDR3 DNA sequence: TGTGCCAGCAGCGGACAGGGGGCGATCACCGGGGAGCTGTTTTTT. It codes for CASSGQGAITGELFF.

This clone was counted a few times. J is TRBJ1-4 and V is TRBV9; unclear D gene. V was shortened by 3 bases and J by 12 bases, with 18 bases between the two germline ends. The CDR3 loop spans 14 amino acids. Germline CDR1 reads SGDLS; CDR2 reads YYNGEE. This CDR3 reads CASSAGSPSWELFF. The CDR3 region has the DNA TGTGCCAGCAGCGCCGGGTCCCCGTCATGGGAACTGTTTTTT.

This clone was seen more than once but under ten times. The chain couples TRBV6-5 to TRBJ2-7, with TRBD1 matching over 10 bases. The trim removed 2 bases at V and 5 bases at J, leaving 6 bases unmatched. The CDR3 sequence is 15 residues long. Germline V gene data show CDR1 as MNHEY and CDR2 as SVGAGI. CDR3 DNA sequence: TGTGCCAGCAGTTACAGAGGGGACAGGGGCAACGAGCAGTACTTC. Its translation is CASSYRGDRGNEQYF.

This rearrangement joins TRBV21-1 to TRBJ2-7; TRBD2 is taken as the D call from the table, unchecked against the DNA. TRBV21-1 is reported as a pseudogene. This CDR3 region has 15 residues. The CDR3 DNA reads as TGTGCCAGCTTTCTCGGGGGGCGAATTCGCCACGAGCAGTACTTC. Residues: CASFLGGRIRHEQYF.

This clone was counted between two and nine times. The gene calls are TRBV27 and TRBJ2-3; no firm D call. Trimming stripped 2 bases from V and 6 bases from J, with 6 bases between. The CDR3 is made up of 12 amino acids. The germline gives CDR1 MNHEY, CDR2 SMNVEV (reference sequence). Written as DNA, the CDR3 is TGTGCCAGCAGTTTAAGAGCCGATACGCAGTATTTT. Residues: CASSLRADTQYF.

This clone came up a few times. The chain uses TRBV6-4 and TRBJ1-1, with unresolved D. This CDR3 has 13 residues. Per germline, CDR1 MRHNA and CDR2 SNTAGT. V was cut by 6 bases and J by 1 base, with 9 bases left in between. DNA of the CDR3: TGTGCCAGCAGGGAGAACCGGAACACTGAAGCTTTCTTT. It specifies CASRENRNTEAFF.

The chain joins TRBV5-1 to TRBJ2-6; TRBD1 matches 9 bases. CDR1 is SGHRS, CDR2 YFSETQ, per germline. Unmatched junction bases numbered 11, after V lost 4 bases and J lost 0 bases. There are 19 residues in the CDR3. CDR3 coding DNA: TGCGCCAGCAGCCCCGGGACAGGGTACTCGAGCTCTGGGGCCAACGTCCTGACTTTC. Its protein is CASSPGTGYSSSGANVLTF.

This clone is a singleton in its sample. Mismatch with germline at one junction end may stem from a read error. V is TRBV19 and J is TRBJ1-5, with 9 nucleotides matching TRBD1. CDR1 is LNHDA, CDR2 SQIVND, per germline (reference sequence). This CDR3 comprises 14 residues. The CDR3, as DNA: TGTGCCAGTAGTATTACAGGGGGCAAGCAGCCCCAGCATTTT. Translated, it gives CASSITGGKQPQHF.

This clone was counted between two and nine times. This chain joins TRBV2 and TRBJ1-2; 7 nucleotides agree with TRBD1. CDR1 is SNHLY, CDR2 FYNNEI, per germline. CDR3 length equals 13 residues. V was clipped by 9 bases and J by 4 bases; unmatched bases: 8. CDR3 in DNA: TGTGCCAGTCAGGGGGAACCAATCTATGGCTACACCTTC. Encoded protein: CASQGEPIYGYTF.

This rearrangement joins TRBV7-9 to TRBJ2-2; D call uncertain. V was cut by 5 bases and J by 0 bases, with 7 bases left in between. The CDR3 is made up of 14 amino acids. Germline V gene sequence: CDR1 SEHNR, CDR2 FQNEAQ (reference sequence). For the CDR3, the DNA is TGTGCCAGCAGCCCCGACTCGAACACCGGGGAGCTGTTTTTT. Translating gives CASSPDSNTGELFF. Complete variable domain (other parts from reference TRBV7-9 and TRBJ2-2): DTGVSQNPRHKITKRGQNVTFRCDPISEHNRLYWYRQTLGQGPEFLTYFQNEAQLEKSRLLSDRFSAERPKGSFSTLEIQRTEQGDSAMYLCASSPDSNTGELFFGEGSRLTVL.

The gene calls are TRBV5-4 and TRBJ2-5, with 7 bases matching TRBD1. The CDR3 totals 13 residues. Germline V gene lookup returns CDR1 SGHNT and CDR2 YYREEE (reference sequence). J gave up 3 bases and V 6 bases, and 5 bases lay outside the gene matches. This chain's CDR3 is CASTFTGEETQYF. CDR3 sequence (DNA): TGTGCCAGCACCTTTACAGGGGAAGAGACCCAGTACTTC.

The rearrangement links TRBV2 to TRBJ1-2; TRBD1 matches 8 bases. There are 13 residues in the CDR3. The V gene's germline CDR1 is SNHLY and CDR2 FYNNEI. The J segment lost 4 bases and the V segment lost 6 bases, leaving 4 bases of the junction unmatched. CDR3 amino acids: CASRRTGGYGYTF. CDR3 nucleotide sequence: TGTGCCAGCAGACGAACAGGGGGCTATGGCTACACCTTC. The whole variable domain, filled in from reference TRBV2 and TRBJ1-2, reads EPEVTQTPSHQVTQMGQEVILRCVPISNHLYFYWYRQILGQKVEFLVSFYNNEISEKSEIFDDQFSVERPDGSNFTLKIRSTKLEDSAMYFCASRRTGGYGYTFGSGTRLTVV.